Described below is a single TCR beta chain sequence and its context. Its cognate antigen is unknown. The data originate from a study of CXCR3-negative and CXCR3-positive naive CD8 T cells. A CD45RO-CCR7+CD27+CD95- phenotype identified naive CD8+ T cells. The method, 5' RACE with UMI labels, was used to prepare the TRB cDNA libraries. TCRdb re-called the 5' RACE reads and gives one entry per CDR3 protein, without DNA. The table lists roughly 80,000 distinct CDR3 sequences, with roughly 0.64% in the top ten. Notes on the study in general: Both naive subsets, CXCR3-negative and CXCR3-positive, displayed similar TRBV-TRBJ usage, unlike memory cells. When CXCR3-positive naive cells were set against CXCR3-negative naive cells, the former had more hydrophobic TRB CDR3s. Diversity in memory CD8+ cells fell much lower than the comparably high levels seen in both naive subsets.

The sequence came from a human donor in good health. Some clones in this sample may be carry-over from other donors' samples. Sequenced sample: naive CXCR3+ CD8+ T cells from blood. As for subset: CD45RO-CCR7+CD27+CD95- naive CD8+ T cells expressing CXCR3 (TNR3+).

The chain's CDR3 is CASSLGRGARSQDTQYF. The rearrangement uses TRBV13 and TRBJ2-3; TCRdb's D call of TRBD2 is untestable without DNA. Germline V gives CDR1 PRHDT, CDR2 FYEKMQ (reference sequence). The CDR3 is 17 amino acids.